The next 4 T cell receptor beta chains were all read from a single sample in a study of blood T cell repertoires in COVID-19. Using immunoSEQ multiplex PCR, the repertoire was profiled, and TCRdb retains in-frame clones only, with some absent. Among some 490,000 clones, about 85% were seen once, and the ten largest hold 7% to 10%. Sequenced material: PBMCs or T cells enriched from blood (not recorded which). The origin of the receptors is a woman aged 60-75 years who had recovered from COVID-19.

The chain links TRBV10-1 to TRBJ2-3; 9 nucleotides line up with TRBD2. This CDR3 has 15 residues. Trimming took 3 bases from V and 3 from J; bases not matched to a gene: 4. Per germline, CDR1 WNHNN and CDR2 SYGVQD (reference sequence). The CDR3 nucleotides are TGCGCCAGCAGTGACCTAGCGGGGCAAACAGATACGCAGTATTTT. It encodes CASSDLAGQTDTQYF.

The chain joins TRBV5-8 to TRBJ2-5; D is uncertain. The CDR3 runs to 15 residues. Looked up from germline, CDR1 is SGHTS and CDR2 is YDEGEE. The V gene lost 0 bases and the J gene lost 2 bases, with 11 bases spanning the gap. CDR3 bases: TGTGCCAGCAGCTTGGGTGTGGCGGATCAAGAGACCCAGTACTTC. Its translation: CASSLGVADQETQYF.

The rearrangement links TRBV4-1 to TRBJ2-7; 9 bases match TRBD1. The germline gives CDR1 MGHRA, CDR2 YSYEKL. V dropped 0 bases and J dropped 3; count of bases not matched to a gene: 6. The CDR3 is made up of 16 amino acids. CDR3 sequence reads: CASSQESGTGIYEQYF. The CDR3 DNA follows: TGCGCCAGCAGCCAAGAGTCCGGGACAGGGATCTACGAGCAGTACTTC.

This chain joins TRBV5-1 and TRBJ2-2; TRBD2 aligns across 8 bases. V was clipped by 5 bases and J by 7 bases; unmatched bases: 7. The CDR3 has 14 amino acids. CDR1 and CDR2 (germline): SGHRS, YFSETQ. CDR3 in amino acids: CASSFSGGNGELFF. The CDR3 DNA reads as TGCGCCAGCAGTTTTTCGGGAGGGAACGGGGAGCTGTTTTTT. The full variable domain, completed using reference TRBV5-1 and TRBJ2-2, is KAGVTQTPRYLIKTRGQQVTLSCSPISGHRSVSWYQQTPGQGLQFLFEYFSETQRNKGNFPGRFSGRQFSNSRSEMNVSTLELGDSALYLCASSFSGGNGELFFGEGSRLTVL.